This T cell receptor (beta chain) originates from a study of CD4 T cells in relation to SARS-CoV-2 and coronaviruses. Across the study: TCR beta CDR3s were sequenced after roughly nine-day antigen culture of PBMCs. Controls used an HIV-1 Nef peptide pool or no peptide. Crossreactive spike epitopes shared across donors were mapped to their HLA restriction.

Details on this clone: Its antigen is not known.

The CDR3 covers 18 residues. Germline-derived CDR1 and CDR2 are LNHDA and SQIVND (reference sequence). The trim removed 5 bases at V and 6 bases at J, leaving 15 bases unmatched. Before the COVID-19 pandemic, during about 2010-2018, CD4+ T cells were taken from unexposed donors. CD4+ T cells were isolated from the cells after 10 days of culture. Testing used SARS-CoV-2 S/N and four cold-coronavirus spikes on unexposed-donor CD4+ T cells, cells permitting. Sequencing used immunoSEQ multiplex PCR; TCRdb keeps in-frame clones, though not all of them. This sample carries around 15,000 clones, 79% of them seen once, and the ten largest clones take about 11%.

The receptor was derived from a human donor in good health. The chain employs TRBV19 and TRBJ2-7; 14 bases map to TRBD2. The sample consisted of CD4+ T cells from PBMCs, cultured in vitro. CDR3 in DNA: TGTGCCAGTAGTCACAATGGCCCCGGAGGGACTAGCGGGAGCGAGCAGTACTTC. Protein sequence: CASSHNGPGGTSGSEQYF.